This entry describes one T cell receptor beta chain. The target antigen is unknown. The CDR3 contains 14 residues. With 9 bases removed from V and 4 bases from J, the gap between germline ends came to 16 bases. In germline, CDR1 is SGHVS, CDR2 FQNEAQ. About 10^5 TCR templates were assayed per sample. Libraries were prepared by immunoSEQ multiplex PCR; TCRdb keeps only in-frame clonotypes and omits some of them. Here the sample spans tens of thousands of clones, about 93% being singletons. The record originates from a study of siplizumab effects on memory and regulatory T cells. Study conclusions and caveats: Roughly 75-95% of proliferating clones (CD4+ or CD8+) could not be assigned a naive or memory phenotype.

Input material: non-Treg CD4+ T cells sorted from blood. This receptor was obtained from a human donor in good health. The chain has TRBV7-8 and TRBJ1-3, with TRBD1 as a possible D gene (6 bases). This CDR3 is CASKTRGSGNTIYF. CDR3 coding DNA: TGTGCCAGTAAGACCAGGGGTTCGGGAAACACCATATATTTT.